The sequence of this TCR beta chain was determined in a study of CD8 T cells in ankylosing spondylitis. Study results and limitations: Previous work reported some of these motif variants in the synovial fluid and blood of reactive arthritis.

TCRdb re-called the 5' RACE reads with MiXCR, one entry per CDR3 protein. The sample lists 200,000 to 300,000 distinct CDR3 sequences, roughly a quarter occurring once. Ten or more counts support this clonotype. Its antigen remains unidentified. The source is a male donor with ankylosing spondylitis or in good health (not recorded which). Sequenced: blood, either unsorted or a sorted T cell fraction (not recorded which).

The chain's CDR3 is CASSPQSQQGKNGYTF. The CDR3 DNA reads TGTGCCAGCAGCCCCCAGTCCCAACAGGGAAAAAATGGCTACACCTTC. The rearrangement links TRBV7-9 to TRBJ1-2, with a possible D match to TRBD1 (6 bases). In germline, CDR1 is SEHNR, CDR2 FQNEAQ (reference sequence). This CDR3 spans 16 amino acids. V was trimmed by 5 bases and J by 6 bases, leaving 22 bases between them.